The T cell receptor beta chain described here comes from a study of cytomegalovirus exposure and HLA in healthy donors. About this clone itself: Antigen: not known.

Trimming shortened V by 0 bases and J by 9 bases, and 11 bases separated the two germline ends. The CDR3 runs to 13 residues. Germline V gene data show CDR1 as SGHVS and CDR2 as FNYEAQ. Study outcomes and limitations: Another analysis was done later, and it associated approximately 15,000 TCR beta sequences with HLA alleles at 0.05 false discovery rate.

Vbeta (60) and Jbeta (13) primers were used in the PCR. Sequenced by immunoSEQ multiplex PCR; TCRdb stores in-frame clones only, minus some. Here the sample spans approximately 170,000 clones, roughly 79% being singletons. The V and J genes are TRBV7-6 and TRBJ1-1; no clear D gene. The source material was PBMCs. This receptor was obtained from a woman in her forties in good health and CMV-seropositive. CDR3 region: CASSLALGEKAFF. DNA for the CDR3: TGTGCCAGCAGCTTAGCGCTTGGGGAGAAAGCTTTCTTT.